The 21 T cell receptor beta chains reported below all come from one sample, sequenced in a study of cytomegalovirus exposure and HLA in healthy donors. Clones were sequenced by immunoSEQ multiplex PCR, and TCRdb holds only the in-frame ones, with some missing. This repertoire shows over 100,000 clones, over 75% found once; its top ten account for about 6.9%. Material: PBMCs. Source of these receptors: a woman aged 18-29 years in good health and CMV-seropositive.

The CDR3 nucleotides read TGTGCCAGCAGCTTCGCCGGGACAGTGAACACCGGGGAGCTGTTTTTT. Residues: CASSFAGTVNTGELFF. V and J are TRBV11-3 and TRBJ2-2; 7 positions agree with TRBD1. V shed 3 bases and J 1 base; nucleotides not matched to a gene: 5. The length of the CDR3 is 16 residues. The germline V gene encodes CDR1 SGHNT and CDR2 YENEEA.

The rearrangement links TRBV27 to TRBJ1-1; 8 nucleotides match TRBD1. This CDR3 has 15 residues. Germline CDR1 reads MNHEY; CDR2 reads SMNVEV (reference sequence). The J segment lost 6 bases and the V segment lost 2 bases, leaving 8 bases of the junction unmatched. CDR3 amino acids: CASSLAGTGSSEAFF. The DNA of the CDR3 is TGTGCCAGCAGTTTAGCCGGGACAGGTTCCTCTGAAGCTTTCTTT.

The V call is TRBV2, the J call TRBJ2-4, with 7 bases identical to TRBD1. The CDR3 is made up of 17 amino acids. V lost 7 bases, J lost 0 bases, and 12 bases stayed unmatched. CDR1 is SNHLY, CDR2 FYNNEI, per germline. CDR3 nucleotide sequence: TGTGCCAGCAAGGAGAGAGGGGGCTTGCTAGCCAAAAACATTCAGTACTTC. Translation: CASKERGGLLAKNIQYF.

The chain has TRBV7-2 and TRBJ1-4, with 10 nucleotides matching TRBD1. CDR1 and CDR2 from the germline V gene are SGHTA and FQGNSA. The junction had 15 bases not matched to a gene; V was cut back by 5 bases and J by 6 bases. The CDR3 runs to 18 residues. The CDR3 sequence is CASSLYGYRDRGDEKLFF. The CDR3 DNA sequence: TGTGCCAGCAGCCTTTACGGGTATCGGGACAGGGGTGATGAAAAACTGTTTTTT.

The rearrangement uses TRBV11-3 and TRBJ1-1; D possibly corresponds to TRBD1 (5 bases). The CDR3 is made up of 14 amino acids. Germline V gene data show CDR1 as SGHNT and CDR2 as YENEEA. V lost 4 bases, J lost 4 bases, and 13 bases lay in between. This CDR3 reads CASSSLRVSTEAFF. The CDR3, as DNA: TGTGCCAGCAGCTCCCTCAGGGTAAGCACTGAAGCTTTCTTT.

This chain joins TRBV7-6 and TRBJ1-1, with unresolved D. CDR3 size: 13 residues. The V end lost 4 bases, the J end lost 0 bases, and 6 bases lay between the germline ends. Germline V CDR1 and CDR2: SGHVS, FNYEAQ. CDR3 amino acids: CASSSTVNTEAFF. CDR3 coding DNA: TGTGCCAGCAGCTCAACAGTGAACACTGAAGCTTTCTTT.

The chain links TRBV5-6 to TRBJ2-7; 7 nucleotides align to TRBD1. This CDR3 region has 15 residues. The trim removed 1 base at V and 3 bases at J, leaving 7 bases unmatched. Germline CDR1 and CDR2: SGHDT and YYEEEE. CDR3 loop: CASSLTGVKVYEQYF. CDR3 bases: TGTGCCAGCAGCTTGACAGGGGTAAAGGTCTACGAGCAGTACTTC.

The rearrangement uses TRBV6-5 and TRBJ2-5, with a tentative D call TRBD1 (5 bases). Trimming took off 0 bases at V and 0 bases at J, with 8 bases between the two ends. CDR1 is MNHEY and CDR2 is SVGAGI in the germline V gene. The CDR3 spans 15 residues. CDR3 nucleotide sequence: TGTGCCAGCAGTTACTCGAACAGGAACCAAGAGACCCAGTACTTC. It specifies CASSYSNRNQETQYF.

The J gene is TRBJ2-1, the V gene TRBV5-6, with 7 positions matching TRBD1. The CDR3 spans 18 residues. The V gene end was trimmed by 4 bases and the J gene end by 3 bases; junction bases not matched to a gene: 16. Per the germline V gene, CDR1 is SGHDT and CDR2 is YYEEEE. The CDR3 reads CASSDSRGFIRGYNEQFF. CDR3 in DNA: TGTGCCAGCAGCGATTCCAGGGGGTTTATTCGGGGCTACAATGAGCAGTTCTTC.

This clone was observed a handful of times. V usage is TRBV19 and J usage is TRBJ2-7; TRBD2 aligns across 9 bases. The CDR3 loop spans 14 amino acids. V lost 5 bases, J lost 2 bases, and 4 bases stayed unmatched. CDR1 is LNHDA and CDR2 is SQIVND in the germline V gene (reference sequence). CDR3 amino acids: CASSATSGAYEQYF. CDR3 bases: TGTGCCAGTAGTGCGACTAGCGGCGCCTACGAGCAGTACTTC.

V gene TRBV6-6 combines with J gene TRBJ1-5, with a weak D call TRBD1 (6 bases). Germline-derived CDR1 and CDR2 are MNHNY and SVGAGI (reference sequence). The CDR3 is made up of 16 amino acids. V lost 1 base to trimming and J lost 2 bases, with 12 bases between them. CDR3 amino acids: CASSYLPGVGNQPQHF. DNA for the CDR3: TGTGCCAGCAGTTACTTGCCAGGGGTCGGCAATCAGCCCCAGCATTTT.

The chain joins TRBV13 to TRBJ1-5; possible D gene TRBD1, 5 bases. CDR3 length: 16 residues. Per germline, CDR1 PRHDT and CDR2 FYEKMQ (reference sequence). The V end lost 3 bases, the J end lost 0 bases, and 12 bases lay between the germline ends. CDR3 sequence reads: CASSFGAGTSNQPQHF. The DNA of the CDR3 is TGTGCCAGCAGCTTTGGGGCGGGGACTAGCAATCAGCCCCAGCATTTT.

The chain couples TRBV27 to TRBJ2-5, with a possible D match to TRBD2 (5 bases). Trimming took off 6 bases at V and 6 bases at J, with 17 bases between the two ends. Germline V gene data show CDR1 as MNHEY and CDR2 as SMNVEV (reference sequence). The CDR3 has 14 residues. CDR3 DNA sequence: TGTGCCAGCAGGACGGAGGCGTCAGGAAAGACCCAGTACTTC. Protein sequence: CASRTEASGKTQYF.

The rearrangement links TRBV5-5 to TRBJ2-3, with TRBD2 matching over 9 bases. J gave up 5 bases and V 4 bases, and 8 bases lay outside the gene matches. Germline CDR1 reads SGHKS; CDR2 reads YYEKEE (reference sequence). This CDR3 has 15 residues. The CDR3 sequence is CASSTLAGSVDTQYF. CDR3 in DNA: TGTGCCAGCAGCACCCTAGCGGGGTCGGTAGATACGCAGTATTTT.

The J gene is TRBJ1-2, the V gene TRBV28, with D hard to call. Germline V CDR1 and CDR2: MDHEN, SYDVKM. V dropped 2 bases and J dropped 7 bases, with 11 bases sitting between them. The CDR3 runs to 13 residues. The CDR3 DNA follows: TGTGCCAGCAGTTTAGGCGGGAAGGGTGGCTACACCTTC. Its protein is CASSLGGKGGYTF.

V is TRBV19 and J is TRBJ2-7, with 12 bases that match TRBD1. With V trimmed by 1 base and J by 6 bases, 4 bases remained unmatched. CDR3 length: 15 amino acids. Per germline, CDR1 LNHDA and CDR2 SQIVND (reference sequence). This CDR3 is CASSIGGTGGVEQYF. The CDR3 DNA sequence: TGTGCCAGTAGTATAGGGGGGACAGGGGGCGTCGAGCAGTACTTC.

The rearrangement links TRBV19 to TRBJ1-1; D not certain. The germline gives CDR1 LNHDA, CDR2 SQIVND (reference sequence). V was trimmed by 7 bases and J by 4 bases, leaving 7 bases between them. The length of the CDR3 is 11 residues. Here the CDR3 reads CASNTGTEAFF. The CDR3 coding sequence is TGTGCCAGTAATACGGGCACTGAAGCTTTCTTT.

This clone was detected only once. V usage is TRBV5-4 and J usage is TRBJ2-5; 12 positions match TRBD2. The CDR3 extends over 16 amino acids. The V gene end was trimmed by 4 bases and the J gene end by 4 bases; junction bases not matched to a gene: 8. Germline V CDR1 and CDR2: SGHNT, YYREEE (reference sequence). The CDR3 loop reads CASSPSSGGGGETQYF. In DNA, the CDR3 is TGTGCCAGCAGCCCCTCTAGCGGGGGGGGAGGAGAGACCCAGTACTTC. Full variable domain (missing parts from reference TRBV5-4 and TRBJ2-5): ETGVTQSPTHLIKTRGQQVTLRCSSQSGHNTVSWYQQALGQGPQFIFQYYREEENGRGNFPPRFSGLQFPNYSSELNVNALELDDSALYLCASSPSSGGGGETQYFGPGTRLLVL.

The chain couples TRBV28 to TRBJ1-1, with no clear D. This CDR3 has 12 residues. Trimming took 5 bases from V and 4 from J, leaving 8 bases between them. Per germline, CDR1 MDHEN and CDR2 SYDVKM. In DNA, the CDR3 is TGTGCCAGCAGTACACCAGGCACTGAAGCTTTCTTT. Its translation: CASSTPGTEAFF.

This rearrangement joins TRBV7-2 to TRBJ1-1, with D tentatively TRBD1 (6 bases). Trimming took 5 bases from V and 3 from J, leaving 16 bases between them. This CDR3 has 15 residues. The germline V gene has CDR1 SGHTA and CDR2 FQGNSA. DNA for the CDR3: TGTGCCAGCAGCCCAAGAGGCTACAGGGACACTGAAGCTTTCTTT. Translation gives CASSPRGYRDTEAFF.

This rearrangement joins TRBV11-1 to TRBJ1-1; the match to TRBD1 covers 7 bases. This CDR3 has 16 amino acids. CDR1 and CDR2 from the germline V gene are SGHAT and FQDESV (reference sequence). After removal of 4 bases from V and 3 bases from J, the junction contained 11 bases not matched to a gene. Here the CDR3 reads CASSSTRTGGYTEAFF. The CDR3 DNA is TGTGCCAGCAGCTCTACGAGGACAGGTGGTTACACTGAAGCTTTCTTT.